This entry concerns a single TCR beta chain. The data were obtained in a study of shared clonotypes between healthy human individuals. The assay was carried out at the deep level. Clones were sequenced by immunoSEQ multiplex PCR, and TCRdb holds only the in-frame ones, with some missing. The sample includes a few million clones, over 85% seen only once; the top ten take roughly 0.36%. Germline V gene lookup returns CDR1 SGHNT and CDR2 YYREEE (reference sequence). CDR3 size: 15 residues. V lost 6 bases and J 6 bases, leaving 20 bases between the germline ends. This sequence joins TRBV5-4 and TRBJ2-3; the D gene is possibly TRBD2 (6 bases). The source material was naive CD4+ T cells from PBMCs. Subset in this sample: CD45RA+ positively selected. The sequence was obtained from a man in his late teens or twenties in good health. Some clones in this sample may be carry-over from other donors' samples. The CDR3 reads CASTRRGSDSDTQYF. The CDR3 nucleotides are TGTGCCAGCACTCGGAGGGGCAGCGACTCTGATACGCAGTATTTT.